This T cell receptor (beta chain) comes out of a study of beta chain features in type 1 diabetes listed by TCRdb under 2018. About the full investigation: Mean age, gender distribution, total cell number and subset yield did not differ between patients and healthy donors. A total of 107,917,701 sorted cells were examined across all samples, and RNA yield correlated strongly with the number of cells per subset. In the study, recently diagnosed type 1 diabetes patients and matched healthy donors were compared on the TCRB repertoires of their sorted circulating CD4+ T cell subsets. Naive and central memory subsets were obtained from all 30 or so donors, but regulatory and stem cell-like memory subsets were isolated from only 8 patients and roughly 8 healthy donors.

What the authors observed across the whole study: Shorter templates might have been favored by PCR, but patient and control samples were amplified and corrected together, so both groups would have been affected equally by any skew. Patients with type 1 diabetes made fewer insertions and deleted more nucleotides at VDJ recombination sites, implying thymic rearrangement abnormalities. The naive, central memory and regulatory TCRB repertoires appeared to resemble one another more closely among patients than among healthy donors. Because the HLA sub-analyses included only small numbers of individuals, any influence of HLA type on TCRB rearrangement was left unresolved. A moderate but significant shortening of TCRB CDR3 length was observed in type 1 diabetes patients in all four CD4+ subsets. Because cDNA was sequenced instead of genomic DNA, activated cells with high expression could be over-represented, although the groups did not differ in activation or CD3 levels.

A note on this clone: Its antigen has not been determined. No clone much larger than this one lies a single base away; base qualities are absent.

All of the isolated RNA was reverse transcribed with the High Capacity cDNA Reverse Transcription Kit, so expressed TCRB transcripts were sequenced. Deep immunoSEQ sequencing was applied to naive, central memory and regulatory T cell samples, giving an average of around 4 million total reads per sample. Sorted cells were lysed in RLT buffer, and RNA was extracted using DNase-treated RNeasy Micro or Mini kits according to cell number. Each cell subset was processed on its own to prevent cross-contamination, while patient and healthy donor samples were processed together. Using the immunoSEQ multiplex PCR, TCRB sequences were amplified from cDNA into 87-bp fragments spanning the CDR3 region. Sequencing of the amplicons was done on the Illumina HiSeq platform. The published analysis was carried out like this. PCR bias was computationally corrected using synthetic template baselines, reads within Hamming distance 2 were collapsed, and singletons that could not be merged were discarded. Reads were aligned against IMGT so that V, D and J genes, CDR3 length and insertions or deletions at six rearrangement sites could be assigned. Within each subset, clonotype counts were normalized to the number of sorted cells before true diversity and Gini coefficients were calculated with the tcR R package. The overlap coefficient, calculated on TCRB nucleotide sequences, was used to measure repertoire sharing. Out-of-frame TCRB sequences from naive cells were analyzed to stand in for the pre-selection repertoire. Held by TCRdb, this immuneACCESS table contains in-frame sequences only and omits some clones. Under half of the omission traces to an unresolved V gene where checked; the cause of the rest is unknown. From that table come the V and J calls and clone size; the DNA was used to work out D and trimming. The sample table shows under 800,000 clones, and about a sixth are seen once. The top ten clones comprise under 0.095% of the sample.

The CDR3 holds 13 amino acids from the cysteine to the phenylalanine. The CDR3 DNA has 39 bases and is translated from base 1. V ends up 5 bases short and J 5 bases short, with an unmatched junction base count of 4. The germline V gene (reference sequence) supplies CDR1 SEHNR and CDR2 FQNEAQ. Each donor gave one peripheral blood draw, roughly 0.12 L on average, collected into heparinised tubes. Naive, central memory, regulatory and stem cell-like memory CD4+ T cells were sorted on a BD FACSAria II using a panel including CD45RO, CCR7, CD25, CD127, CD95 and CD27. Purity was above 95% for every sorted population. PBMCs were separated immediately by Lymphoprep density gradient centrifugation and were stained directly, without being cultured. So that batch effects would be minimized, each experiment stained and sorted samples in pairs, pairing one healthy donor with one patient.

The sample was naive CD4+ T cells from blood. The cell subset or site label here, explained by the study, means: true naive CD4+ T cells. Rearrangement joined TRBV7-9 to TRBJ2-5; TRBD1 matches 8 bases in the middle. The sequence was obtained from a man younger than 35 in good health. The sequenced DNA: TGTGCCAGCAGCCTAACAGGGGGGGAGACCCAGTACTTC. It translates to CASSLTGGETQYF.